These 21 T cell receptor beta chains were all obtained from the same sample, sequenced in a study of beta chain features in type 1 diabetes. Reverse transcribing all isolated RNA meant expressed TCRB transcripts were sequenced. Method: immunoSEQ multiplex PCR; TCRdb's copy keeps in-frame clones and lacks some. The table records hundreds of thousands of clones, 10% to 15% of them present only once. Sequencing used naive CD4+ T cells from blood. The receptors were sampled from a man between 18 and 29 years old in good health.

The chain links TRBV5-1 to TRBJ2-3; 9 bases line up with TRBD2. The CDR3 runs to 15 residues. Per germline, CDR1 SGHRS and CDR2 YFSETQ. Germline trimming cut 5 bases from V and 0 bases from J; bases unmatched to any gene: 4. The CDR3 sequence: CASRRLAASTDTQYF. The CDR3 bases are TGCGCCAGCAGGCGACTAGCGGCAAGCACAGATACGCAGTATTTT.

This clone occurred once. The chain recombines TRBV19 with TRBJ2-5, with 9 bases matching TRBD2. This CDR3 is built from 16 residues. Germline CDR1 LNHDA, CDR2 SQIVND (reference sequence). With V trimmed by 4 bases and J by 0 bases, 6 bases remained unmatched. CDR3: CASSKGTSRDQETQYF. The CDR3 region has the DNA TGTGCCAGTAGTAAAGGGACTAGCAGGGACCAAGAGACCCAGTACTTC.

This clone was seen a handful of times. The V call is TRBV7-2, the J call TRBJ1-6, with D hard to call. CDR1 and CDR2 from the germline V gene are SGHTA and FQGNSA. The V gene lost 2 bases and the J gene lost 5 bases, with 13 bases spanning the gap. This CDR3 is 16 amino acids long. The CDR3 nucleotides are TGTGCCAGCAGCTTAAATGCGGGGATAGATAATTCACCCCTCCACTTT. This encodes CASSLNAGIDNSPLHF.

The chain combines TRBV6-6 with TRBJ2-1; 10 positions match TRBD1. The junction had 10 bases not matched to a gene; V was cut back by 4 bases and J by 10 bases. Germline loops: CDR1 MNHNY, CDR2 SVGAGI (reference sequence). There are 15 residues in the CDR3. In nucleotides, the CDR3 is TGTGCCAGCAGTTTCCGGGACAGGGGCCCCGAGGAGCAGTTCTTC. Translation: CASSFRDRGPEEQFF.

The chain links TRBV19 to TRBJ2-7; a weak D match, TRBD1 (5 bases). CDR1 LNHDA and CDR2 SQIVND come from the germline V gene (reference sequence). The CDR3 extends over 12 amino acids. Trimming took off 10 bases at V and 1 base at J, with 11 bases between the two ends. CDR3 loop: CATSKGSYEQYF. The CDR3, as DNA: TGTGCCACTTCGAAGGGGTCCTACGAGCAGTACTTC.

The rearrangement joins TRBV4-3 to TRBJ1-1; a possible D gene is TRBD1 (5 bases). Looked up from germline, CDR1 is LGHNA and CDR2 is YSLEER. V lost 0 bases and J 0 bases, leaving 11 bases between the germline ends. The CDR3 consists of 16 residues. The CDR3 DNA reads TGCGCCAGCAGCCAAGATCGGCGGGGACTGAACACTGAAGCTTTCTTT. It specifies CASSQDRRGLNTEAFF.

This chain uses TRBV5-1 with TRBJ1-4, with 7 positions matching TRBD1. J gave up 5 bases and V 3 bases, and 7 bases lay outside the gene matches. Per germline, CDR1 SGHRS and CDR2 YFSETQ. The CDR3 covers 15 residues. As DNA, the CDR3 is TGCGCCAGCAGCTCGTTCGGGACAGTCAATGAAAAACTGTTTTTT. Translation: CASSSFGTVNEKLFF.

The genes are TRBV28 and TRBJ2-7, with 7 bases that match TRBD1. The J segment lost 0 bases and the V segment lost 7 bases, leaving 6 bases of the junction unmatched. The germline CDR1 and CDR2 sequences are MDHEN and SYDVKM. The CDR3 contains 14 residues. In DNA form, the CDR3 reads TGTGCCAGCACCATCAGGGACAGCTCCTACGAGCAGTACTTC. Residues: CASTIRDSSYEQYF. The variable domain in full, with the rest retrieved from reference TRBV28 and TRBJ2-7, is DVKVTQSSRYLVKRTGEKVFLECVQDMDHENMFWYRQDPGLGLRLIYFSYDVKMKEKGDIPEGYSVSREKKERFSLILESASTNQTSMYLCASTIRDSSYEQYFGPGTRLTVT.

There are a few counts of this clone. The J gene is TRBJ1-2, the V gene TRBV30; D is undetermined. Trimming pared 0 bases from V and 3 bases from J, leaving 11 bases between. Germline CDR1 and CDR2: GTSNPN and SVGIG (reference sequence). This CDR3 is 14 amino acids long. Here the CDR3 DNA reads TGTGCCTGGAGTGTGCCGGGGTCCGACTATGGCTACACCTTC. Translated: CAWSVPGSDYGYTF.

The CDR3 sequence: CASSQVRASGAYEQYF. The DNA of the CDR3 is TGTGCCAGCAGCCAAGTGAGGGCCAGCGGGGCCTACGAGCAGTACTTC. The genes are TRBV4-2 and TRBJ2-7, with 7 positions matching TRBD2. V lost 1 base to trimming and J lost 2 bases; unmatched junction nucleotides: 8. CDR1 is LGHNA, CDR2 YNFKEQ, per germline. This CDR3 has 16 amino acids.

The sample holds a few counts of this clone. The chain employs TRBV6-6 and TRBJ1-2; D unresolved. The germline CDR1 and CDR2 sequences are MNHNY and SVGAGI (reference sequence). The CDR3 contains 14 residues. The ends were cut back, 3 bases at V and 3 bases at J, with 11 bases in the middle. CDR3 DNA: TGTGCCAGCAGTTATTCTTCCACTCACTATGGCTACACCTTC. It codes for CASSYSSTHYGYTF.

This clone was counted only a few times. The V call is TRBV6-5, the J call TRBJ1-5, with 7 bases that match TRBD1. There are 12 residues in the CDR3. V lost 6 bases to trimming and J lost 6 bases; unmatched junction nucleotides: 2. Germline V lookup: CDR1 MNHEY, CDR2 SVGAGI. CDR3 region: CASRTGSQPQHF. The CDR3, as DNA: TGTGCCAGCAGGACAGGGAGTCAGCCCCAGCATTTT.

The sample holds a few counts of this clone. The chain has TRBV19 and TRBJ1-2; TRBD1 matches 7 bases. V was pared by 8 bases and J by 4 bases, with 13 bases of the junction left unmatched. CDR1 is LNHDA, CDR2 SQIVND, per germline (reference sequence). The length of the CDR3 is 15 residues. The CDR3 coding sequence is TGTGCCAGTCAAACCTTCTCCCGGGACAGCTATGGCTACACCTTC. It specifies CASQTFSRDSYGYTF.

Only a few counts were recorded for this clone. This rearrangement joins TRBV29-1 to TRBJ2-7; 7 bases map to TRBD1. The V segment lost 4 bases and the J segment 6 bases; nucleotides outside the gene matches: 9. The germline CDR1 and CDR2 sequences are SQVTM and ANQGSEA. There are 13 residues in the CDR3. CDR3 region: CSVVRQGVREQYF. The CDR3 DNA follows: TGCAGCGTTGTTCGGCAGGGGGTCCGCGAGCAGTACTTC.

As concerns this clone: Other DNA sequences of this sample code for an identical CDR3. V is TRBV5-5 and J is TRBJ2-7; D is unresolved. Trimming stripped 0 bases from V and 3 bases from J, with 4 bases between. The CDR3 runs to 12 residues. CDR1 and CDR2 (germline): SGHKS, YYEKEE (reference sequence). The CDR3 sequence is CASSLASYEQYF. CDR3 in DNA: TGTGCCAGCAGCTTGGCGAGCTACGAGCAGTACTTC.

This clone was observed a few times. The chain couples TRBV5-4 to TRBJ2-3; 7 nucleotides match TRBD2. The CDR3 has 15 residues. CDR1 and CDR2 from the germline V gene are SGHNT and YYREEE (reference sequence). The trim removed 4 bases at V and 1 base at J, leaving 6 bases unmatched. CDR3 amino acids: CASSGGGTRTDTQYF. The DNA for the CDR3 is TGTGCCAGCAGCGGGGGGGGGACCCGCACAGATACGCAGTATTTT.

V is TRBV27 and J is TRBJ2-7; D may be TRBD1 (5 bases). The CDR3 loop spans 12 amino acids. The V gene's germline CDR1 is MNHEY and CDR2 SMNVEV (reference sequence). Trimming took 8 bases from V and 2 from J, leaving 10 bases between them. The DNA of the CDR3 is TGTGCCAGCGCCACAGGACCCTACGAGCAGTACTTC. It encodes CASATGPYEQYF.

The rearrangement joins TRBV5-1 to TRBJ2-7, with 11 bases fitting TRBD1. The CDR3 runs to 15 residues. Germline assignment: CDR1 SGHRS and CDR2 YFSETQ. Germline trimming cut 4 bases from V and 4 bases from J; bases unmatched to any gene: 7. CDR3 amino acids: CASSLPGTGGYEQYF. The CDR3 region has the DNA TGCGCCAGCAGCCTCCCCGGGACAGGGGGATACGAGCAGTACTTC.

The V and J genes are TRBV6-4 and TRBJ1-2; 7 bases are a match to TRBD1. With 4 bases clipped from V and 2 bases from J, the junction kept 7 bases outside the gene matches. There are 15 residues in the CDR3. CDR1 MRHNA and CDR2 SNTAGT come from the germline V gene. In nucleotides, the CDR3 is TGTGCCAGCAGTGCCCAATCGACAGGGAACTATGGCTACACCTTC. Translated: CASSAQSTGNYGYTF.

In DNA, the CDR3 is TGTGCCAGCACGGGGGGACCCAGCACAGATACGCAGTATTTT. This sequence encodes CASTGGPSTDTQYF. The chain has TRBV9 and TRBJ2-3; 7 bases align to TRBD2. The ends lost 6 bases at V and 0 bases at J; junction bases unmatched: 4. This CDR3 has 14 residues. The germline CDR1 and CDR2 sequences are SGDLS and YYNGEE.

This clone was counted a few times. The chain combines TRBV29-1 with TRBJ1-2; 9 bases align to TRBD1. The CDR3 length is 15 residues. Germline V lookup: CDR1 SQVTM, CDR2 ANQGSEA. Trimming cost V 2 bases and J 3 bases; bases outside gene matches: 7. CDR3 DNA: TGCAGCGTTGAAAGAGGACAGGGGATTTACTATGGCTACACCTTC. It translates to CSVERGQGIYYGYTF. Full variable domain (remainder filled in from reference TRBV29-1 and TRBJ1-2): SAVISQKPSRDICQRGTSLTIQCQVDSQVTMMFWYRQQPGQSLTLIATANQGSEATYESGFVIDKFPISRPNLTFSTLTVSNMSPEDSSIYLCSVERGQGIYYGYTFGSGTRLTVV.